These 9 T cell receptor beta chains were all obtained from the same sample, sequenced in a study of cytomegalovirus exposure and HLA in healthy donors (dated by TCRdb to 2016 to 2017). Libraries were built with the immunoSEQ multiplex PCR assay. For the multiplex PCR, a mixture combining 60 forward primers for TCR Vbeta segments and 13 reverse primers for TCR Jbeta segments was used. As stored in TCRdb, this immuneACCESS dataset retains in-frame rearrangements with V and J assigned. A fraction of the clones does not appear; measured against another copy, unresolved V genes explain less than half of the discrepancy, and the remainder lacks a known reason. The sample yields some 100,000 clones; roughly 82% were counted once. Together, the top ten hold 9.5% to 13% of the sample. Sequencing was carried out using PBMCs. Every receptor here comes from a man aged 35 to 55 in good health and CMV-seropositive.

In regard to this clone: The same CDR3 is also encoded by other DNA sequences in this sample. This chain uses TRBV5-1 with TRBJ1-1, with 7 bases fitting TRBD1. This CDR3 has 14 residues. With 4 bases clipped from V and 1 base from J, the junction kept 4 bases outside the gene matches. The germline gives CDR1 SGHRS, CDR2 YFSETQ. The CDR3 here is CASSRQGPNTEAFF. CDR3 bases: TGCGCCAGCAGCCGACAGGGCCCGAACACTGAAGCTTTCTTT.

The J gene is TRBJ2-2, the V gene TRBV11-1; 8 positions agree with TRBD1. CDR3 size: 15 residues. The V segment lost 6 bases and the J segment 2 bases; nucleotides outside the gene matches: 5. Germline CDR1 and CDR2: SGHAT and FQDESV (reference sequence). This CDR3 reads CASRADRGNTGELFF. CDR3 DNA sequence: TGTGCCAGCAGAGCTGACAGGGGTAACACCGGGGAGCTGTTTTTT.

The J gene is TRBJ2-7, the V gene TRBV6-5; 13 nucleotides align to TRBD2. In germline, CDR1 is MNHEY, CDR2 SVGAGI. Unmatched junction bases numbered 4, after V lost 6 bases and J lost 2 bases. CDR3 length: 15 residues. CDR3 in amino acids: CASRDTSGGAYEQYF. CDR3 in DNA: TGTGCCAGCAGAGATACTAGCGGGGGGGCCTACGAGCAGTACTTC.

The rearrangement joins TRBV7-9 to TRBJ1-5; 11 positions agree with TRBD1. The CDR3 sequence is 15 residues long. Trimming at V came to 4 bases and at J to 2 bases, leaving 1 base not matched to a gene. Per germline, CDR1 SEHNR and CDR2 FQNEAQ (reference sequence). The CDR3 loop is CASSWTGGGNQPQHF. The CDR3 region has the DNA TGTGCCAGCAGCTGGACAGGGGGCGGCAATCAGCCCCAGCATTTT.

The chain uses TRBV7-3 and TRBJ2-5; D may be TRBD2 (6 bases). The length of the CDR3 is 15 residues. Germline CDR1 reads SGHTA; CDR2 reads FQGTGA. V dropped 5 bases and J dropped 2 bases, with 15 bases sitting between them. DNA of the CDR3: TGTGCCAGCAGCGTATCCGGGAGACGACAAGAGACCCAGTACTTC. Protein sequence: CASSVSGRRQETQYF.

The genes are TRBV28 and TRBJ1-5, with 7 bases identical to TRBD1. J lost 0 bases, V lost 5 bases, and 10 bases had no gene match. The germline V gene has CDR1 MDHEN and CDR2 SYDVKM. This CDR3 is 17 amino acids long. As DNA, the CDR3 is TGTGCCAGCAGTCCCGGGACAGTCGTTTATAGCAATCAGCCCCAGCATTTT. Its translation: CASSPGTVVYSNQPQHF.

V gene TRBV7-9 combines with J gene TRBJ2-2; 11 bases agree with TRBD2. J lost 4 bases, V lost 7 bases, and 11 bases had no gene match. The CDR3 is made up of 17 amino acids. CDR1 is SEHNR and CDR2 is FQNEAQ in the germline V gene (reference sequence). The CDR3 sequence is CASTLGLAGRRTGELFF. CDR3 nucleotide sequence: TGTGCCAGCACTCTCGGACTAGCGGGTCGTCGCACCGGGGAGCTGTTTTTT.

This chain joins TRBV28 and TRBJ1-2, with D uncertain. The CDR3 is made up of 14 amino acids. Germline V CDR1 and CDR2: MDHEN, SYDVKM. V was cut by 6 bases and J by 0 bases, with 11 bases left in between. The CDR3 sequence is CASSQLGSNYGYTF. As DNA, the CDR3 is TGTGCCAGCAGCCAACTAGGGTCTAACTATGGCTACACCTTC.

V usage is TRBV25-1 and J usage is TRBJ2-2; 7 positions match TRBD1. V gave up 6 bases and J gave up 1 base; unmatched junction bases: 5. The CDR3 has 15 amino acids. Looked up from germline, CDR1 is MGHDK and CDR2 is SYGVNS. CDR3 sequence: CASSVRDRNTGELFF. The DNA for the CDR3 is TGTGCCAGCAGCGTTCGGGACAGGAACACCGGGGAGCTGTTTTTT.